This T cell receptor (beta chain) was sequenced in a study of T cells in Graves' hyperthyroidism and ophthalmopathy. Amplification of TCR beta CDR3 regions was performed using RNA transcripts as template. With the HTBI primer set, the TCR CDR3 went through a first round of RT-PCR. TCRdb redid the calling of the multiplex PCR reads with MiXCR, one entry per CDR3 protein. The sample carries some 300,000 distinct CDR3 sequences, roughly 13% recorded once. This clonotype was recorded at least ten times. The CDR3 consists of 18 residues. The V gene's germline CDR1 is SGHAT and CDR2 FQNNGV. Trimming cost V 1 base and J 4 bases, with 20 bases left between them.

This chain connects TRBV11-2 to TRBJ2-1; D might be TRBD2 (6 bases). Sequenced material: blood. The sequence came from a woman in her forties with Graves' hyperthyroidism. CDR3 bases: TGTGCCAGCAGCTTAGGTGGGTTTACGGGAGTCGCGTACAATGAGCAGTTCTTC. This sequence encodes CASSLGGFTGVAYNEQFF.